This T cell receptor beta chain was captured in a study of cytotoxic CD8 clonotypes in ibrutinib-treated CLL. Study at large: The group held 10 to 11 relapsed/refractory and 15 treatment-naive patients, with 17 to 18 IGHV unmutated. Study-level findings and limits: Starting clonality was above that of age-matched healthy donors and tracked circulating CD8+ T-cell counts.

Concerning this clone: Its matching antigen is unknown.

Produced via immunoSEQ multiplex PCR; TCRdb's table is partial and in-frame only. The table shows over 75,000 clones, with around four fifths occurring only once. Deletions cut 3 bases from V and 2 bases from J, with 13 bases between. CDR1 is MNHNS, CDR2 SASEGT, per germline. The CDR3 sequence is 15 residues long. Library input was 1.5 to 2 micrograms of DNA from cryopreserved PBMCs. V and J are TRBV6-1 and TRBJ1-2; a possible D gene is TRBD1 (6 bases). The sequencing used PBMCs, collected after 12 months of ibrutinib treatment. This receptor was obtained from a human donor with chronic lymphocytic leukemia. The CDR3 region has the DNA TGTGCCAGCAGTGATGGCGACAGGTTCAACTATGGCTACACCTTC. It encodes CASSDGDRFNYGYTF.